This T cell receptor beta chain derives from a study of blood T cell repertoires in COVID-19. Whole-study context: PBMCs, B-cell-depleted T cells, or T cells were the source of the cDNA or gDNA that made up the material.

The CDR3 totals 16 residues. V shed 6 bases and J 4 bases; nucleotides not matched to a gene: 12. Germline V gene data show CDR1 as MNHEY and CDR2 as SMNVEV (reference sequence). Clinical histories supplied by participants themselves formed the basis of cohort assignment. Either two negative PCRs, clearance, or symptom resolution qualified Cohort 3 donors as recovered. TCRdb's copy holds only in-frame clones and misses some; the assay was immunoSEQ multiplex PCR. The table has 200,000 to 300,000 clones, roughly 89% seen once. Sequences were obtained from PBMCs or T cells enriched from blood (not recorded which). The sequence came from a woman younger than 45 who had recovered from COVID-19. The chain has TRBV27 and TRBJ1-3; 7 bases map to TRBD1. The CDR3 loop is CASSSTYDRVGNTIYF. CDR3 DNA: TGTGCCAGCAGCTCCACCTATGACAGGGTAGGAAACACCATATATTTT.